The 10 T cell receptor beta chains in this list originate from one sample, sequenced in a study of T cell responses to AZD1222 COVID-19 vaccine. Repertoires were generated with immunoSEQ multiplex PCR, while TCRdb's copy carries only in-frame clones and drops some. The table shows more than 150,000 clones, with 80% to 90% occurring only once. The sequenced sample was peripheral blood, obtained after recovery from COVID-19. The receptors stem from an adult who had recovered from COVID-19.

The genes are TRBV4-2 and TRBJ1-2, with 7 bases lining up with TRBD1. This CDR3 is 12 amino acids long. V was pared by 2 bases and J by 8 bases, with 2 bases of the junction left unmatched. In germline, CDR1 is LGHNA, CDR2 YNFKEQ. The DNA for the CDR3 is TGTGCCAGCAGCCAATTGGGACAGGGCTACACCTTC. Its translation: CASSQLGQGYTF.

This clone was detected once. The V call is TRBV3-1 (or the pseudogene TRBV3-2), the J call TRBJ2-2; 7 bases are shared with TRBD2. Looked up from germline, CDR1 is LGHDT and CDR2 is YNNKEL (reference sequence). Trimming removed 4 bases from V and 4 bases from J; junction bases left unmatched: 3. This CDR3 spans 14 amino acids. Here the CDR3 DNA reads TGTGCCAGCAGCCGCGGGAGTTTCACCGGGGAGCTGTTTTTT. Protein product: CASSRGSFTGELFF.

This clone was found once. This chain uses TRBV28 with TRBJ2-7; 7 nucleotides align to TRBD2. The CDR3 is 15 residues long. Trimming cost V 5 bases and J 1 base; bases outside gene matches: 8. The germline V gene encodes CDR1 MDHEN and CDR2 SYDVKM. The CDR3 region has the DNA TGTGCCAGCAGTCGCGCTCTAGCGGCATCCTACGAGCAGTACTTC. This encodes CASSRALAASYEQYF. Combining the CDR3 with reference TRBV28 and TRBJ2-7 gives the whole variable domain DVKVTQSSRYLVKRTGEKVFLECVQDMDHENMFWYRQDPGLGLRLIYFSYDVKMKEKGDIPEGYSVSREKKERFSLILESASTNQTSMYLCASSRALAASYEQYFGPGTRLTVT.

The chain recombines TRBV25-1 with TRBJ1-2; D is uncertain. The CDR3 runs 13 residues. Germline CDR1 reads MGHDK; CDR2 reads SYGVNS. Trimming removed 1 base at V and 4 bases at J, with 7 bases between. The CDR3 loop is CASSESGSYGYTF. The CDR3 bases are TGTGCCAGCAGTGAATCAGGTTCCTATGGCTACACCTTC.

CDR3 DNA: TGCGCCAGCAGCGCCCGGGACTCATCCTCGTTCTCCTACAATGAGCAGTTCTTC. It encodes CASSARDSSSFSYNEQFF. The genes are TRBV5-1 and TRBJ2-1; possible D gene TRBD2, 6 bases. This CDR3 spans 18 amino acids. V shed 4 bases and J shed 0 bases, with 20 bases lying between them. Germline V gene lookup returns CDR1 SGHRS and CDR2 YFSETQ.

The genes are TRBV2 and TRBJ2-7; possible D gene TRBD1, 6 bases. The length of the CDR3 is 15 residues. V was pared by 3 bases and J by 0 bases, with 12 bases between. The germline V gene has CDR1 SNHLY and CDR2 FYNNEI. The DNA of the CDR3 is TGTGCCAGCAGTGAGACAGGATCGTACTCCTACGAGCAGTACTTC. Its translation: CASSETGSYSYEQYF.

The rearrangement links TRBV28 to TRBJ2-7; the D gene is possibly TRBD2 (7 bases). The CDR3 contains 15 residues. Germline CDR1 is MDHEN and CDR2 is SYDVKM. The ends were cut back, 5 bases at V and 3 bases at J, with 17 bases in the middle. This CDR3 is CASSPRGGGGYEQYF. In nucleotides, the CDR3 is TGTGCCAGCAGTCCCAGAGGGGGGGGAGGCTACGAGCAGTACTTC.

CDR3 DNA sequence: TGTGCCAGCAGCATCAGTTTGGGGATGAACACCGGGGAGCTGTTTTTT. It translates to CASSISLGMNTGELFF. The J gene is TRBJ2-2, the V gene TRBV9, with D hard to call. The germline V gene encodes CDR1 SGDLS and CDR2 YYNGEE. The CDR3 has 16 residues. Trimming took off 4 bases at V and 1 base at J, with 14 bases between the two ends.

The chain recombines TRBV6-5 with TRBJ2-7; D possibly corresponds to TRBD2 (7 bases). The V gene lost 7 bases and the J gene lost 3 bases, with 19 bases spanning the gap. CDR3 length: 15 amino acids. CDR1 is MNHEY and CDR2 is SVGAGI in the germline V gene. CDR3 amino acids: CASTLRGAPDYEQYF. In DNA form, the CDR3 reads TGTGCCAGCACCCTCCGGGGGGCCCCCGACTACGAGCAGTACTTC.

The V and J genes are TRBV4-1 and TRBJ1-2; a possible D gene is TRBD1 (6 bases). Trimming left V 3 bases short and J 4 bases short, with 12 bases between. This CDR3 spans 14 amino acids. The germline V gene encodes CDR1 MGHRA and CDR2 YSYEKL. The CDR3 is CASSQGANLYGYTF. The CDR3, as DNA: TGCGCCAGCAGCCAGGGGGCAAACCTCTATGGCTACACCTTC.